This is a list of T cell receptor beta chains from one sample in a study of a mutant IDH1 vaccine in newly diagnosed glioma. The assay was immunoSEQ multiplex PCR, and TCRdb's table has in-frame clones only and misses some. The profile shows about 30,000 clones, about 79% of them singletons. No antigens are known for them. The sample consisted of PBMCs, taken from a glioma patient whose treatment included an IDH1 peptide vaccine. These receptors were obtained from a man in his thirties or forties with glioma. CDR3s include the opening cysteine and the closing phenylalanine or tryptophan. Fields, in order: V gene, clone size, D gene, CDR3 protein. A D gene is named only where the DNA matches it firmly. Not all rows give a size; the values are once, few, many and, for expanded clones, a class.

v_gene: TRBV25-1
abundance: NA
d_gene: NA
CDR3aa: CASSGDEGVYTGELFF

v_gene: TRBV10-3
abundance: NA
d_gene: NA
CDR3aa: CAISESGRSLNYGYTF

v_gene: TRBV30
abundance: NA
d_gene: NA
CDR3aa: CAWSPTGYNYGYTF

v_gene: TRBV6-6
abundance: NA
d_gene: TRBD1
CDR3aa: CASSYPPTGGTEAFF

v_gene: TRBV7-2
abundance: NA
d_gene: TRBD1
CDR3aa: CAIGQGASNTGELFF

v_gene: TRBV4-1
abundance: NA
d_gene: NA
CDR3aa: CASSQVPSSYEQYF

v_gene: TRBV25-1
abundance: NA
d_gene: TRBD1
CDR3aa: CASSSAWTGGLNEQFF

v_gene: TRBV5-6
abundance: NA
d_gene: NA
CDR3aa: CASSGEYGQGYVAFF

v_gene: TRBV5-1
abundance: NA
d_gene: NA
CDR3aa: CASSLGGDGGPGELFF

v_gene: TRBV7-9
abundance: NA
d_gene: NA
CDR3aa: CASSLVLALTDTQYF

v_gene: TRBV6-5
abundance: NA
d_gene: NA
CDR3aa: CASGRVQPQHF

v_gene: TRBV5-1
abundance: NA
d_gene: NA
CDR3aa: CASSLVGLRGNSPLHF

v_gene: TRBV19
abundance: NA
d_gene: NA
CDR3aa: CASSHDMNTEAFF

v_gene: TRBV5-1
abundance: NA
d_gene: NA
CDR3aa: CASRPRTDVYGYTF

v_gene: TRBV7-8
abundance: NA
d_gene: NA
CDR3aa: CASSFTGSYEQYF

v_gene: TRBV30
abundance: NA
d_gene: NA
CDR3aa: CAWGVGSYNEQFF

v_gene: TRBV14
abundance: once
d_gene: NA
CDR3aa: CASSQGEIRHSNQPQHF

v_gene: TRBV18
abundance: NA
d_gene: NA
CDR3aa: CASSQDILTYEQYF

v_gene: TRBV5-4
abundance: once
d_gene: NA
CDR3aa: CASSLTASAAYEQYF

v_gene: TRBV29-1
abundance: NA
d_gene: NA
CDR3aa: CSVRRGSAKNIQYF

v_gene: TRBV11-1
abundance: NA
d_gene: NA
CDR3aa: CASSPLLVNTEAFF

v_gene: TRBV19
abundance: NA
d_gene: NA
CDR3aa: CASHGGPTPNTGELFF

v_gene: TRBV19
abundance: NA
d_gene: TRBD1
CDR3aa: CASSRDRGNEKLFF

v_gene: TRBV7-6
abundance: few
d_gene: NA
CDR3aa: CASSLARAALEQFF

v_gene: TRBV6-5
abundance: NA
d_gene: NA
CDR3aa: CASSYSTGTGNTIYF

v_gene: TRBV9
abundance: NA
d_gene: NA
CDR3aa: CASSAGTSPPEAFF

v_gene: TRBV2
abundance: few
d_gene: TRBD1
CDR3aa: CASSGQGANYGYTF

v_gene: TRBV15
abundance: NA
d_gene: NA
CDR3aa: CATSRVGGETYEQYF

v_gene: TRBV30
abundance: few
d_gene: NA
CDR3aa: CAWGPNRDTVDEQYF

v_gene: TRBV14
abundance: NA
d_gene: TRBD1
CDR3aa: CASSQDRQGSQYF

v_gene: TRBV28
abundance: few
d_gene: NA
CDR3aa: CASSLAGRNTEAFF

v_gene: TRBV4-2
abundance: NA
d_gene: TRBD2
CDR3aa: CASSPLREGGNEQFF

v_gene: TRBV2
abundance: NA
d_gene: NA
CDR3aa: CASRGRGLYGYTF

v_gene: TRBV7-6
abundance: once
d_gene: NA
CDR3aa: CASSSEPRGEQYF

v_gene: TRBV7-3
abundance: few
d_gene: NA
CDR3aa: CASSLTTYNEQFF

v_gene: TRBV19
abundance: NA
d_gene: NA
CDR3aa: CASSIILYTEAFF

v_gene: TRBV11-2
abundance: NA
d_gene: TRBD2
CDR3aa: CASSPKGGGTSEQYF

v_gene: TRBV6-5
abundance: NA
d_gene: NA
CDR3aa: CASSRLYSYEQYF

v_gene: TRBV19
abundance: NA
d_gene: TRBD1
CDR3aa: CASSPIPGTGVEKLFF